This note documents a single TCR beta chain sequence. Its antigen is not known. TCRdb's copy holds only in-frame clones and misses some; the assay was immunoSEQ multiplex PCR. Of around 94,000 clones detected, about nine tenths appear once; the ten largest clones hold under 0.35%. The sample comes from a study of OX40 agonist ivuxolimab in advanced cancers. About the study: Eligibility admitted prior anti-PD-1, anti-PD-L1 or anti-CTLA-4 therapy; 35% to 40% had some. Three partial responders included one hepatocellular carcinoma patient and two cutaneous melanoma patients.

In germline, CDR1 is LNHDA, CDR2 SQIVND (reference sequence). Deletions cut 2 bases from V and 1 base from J, with 11 bases between. This CDR3 has 16 residues. Study-level results: Averaging showed that CD8+ T cells had more expanded clones than CD4+ did. At doses 0.1 to 3.0 mg/kg, CD4+ and CD8+ clones expanded.

The V gene is TRBV19, the J gene TRBJ2-2; D not certain. The clonotype comes from an adult with an advanced solid tumor such as melanoma, head and neck, liver or kidney cancer. The sequencing here drew on CD4+ or CD8+ T cells sorted from blood, taken in a trial of the OX40 agonist ivuxolimab. In DNA form, the CDR3 reads TGTGCCAGTAGTATACTTCCCCTAAAGAACACCGGGGAGCTGTTTTTT. Residues: CASSILPLKNTGELFF.